The 22 T cell receptor beta chains given below trace back to one sample, sequenced in a study of cytomegalovirus exposure and HLA in healthy donors. The PCR ran on 60 Vbeta and 13 Jbeta primers. The data were produced by immunoSEQ multiplex PCR, yet TCRdb's version contains in-frame clones alone and is incomplete. The sample consists of some 190,000 clones, under 80% of them appearing once. The sequenced material came from PBMCs. The receptors were sampled from a man aged 25 to 45 in good health and CMV-seropositive.

V is TRBV5-1 and J is TRBJ2-5; 13 bases align to TRBD2. Germline trimming cut 4 bases from V and 5 bases from J; bases unmatched to any gene: 5. CDR1 and CDR2 from the germline V gene are SGHRS and YFSETQ. CDR3 length equals 15 residues. DNA for the CDR3: TGCGCCAGCAGCCTCCGGACTAGCGGGGGTGAGACCCAGTACTTC. Protein sequence: CASSLRTSGGETQYF.

This sequence joins TRBV19 and TRBJ2-7; 7 nucleotides match TRBD2. This CDR3 has 14 residues. V dropped 10 bases and J dropped 5; count of bases not matched to a gene: 14. Per germline, CDR1 LNHDA and CDR2 SQIVND (reference sequence). The CDR3 coding sequence is TGTGCCACCCGACTCCGGCGGGAGTCCAACGAGCAGTACTTC. Amino acids: CATRLRRESNEQYF.

The rearrangement uses TRBV7-2 and TRBJ1-1, with D perhaps TRBD1 (5 bases). V was cut by 5 bases and J by 8 bases, with 12 bases left in between. This CDR3 has 12 residues. Germline CDR1 SGHTA, CDR2 FQGNSA. CDR3 in DNA: TGTGCCAGCAGCACCCAGAAGGGGGAAGCTTTCTTT. This sequence encodes CASSTQKGEAFF. Variable domain in full (rest from reference TRBV7-2 and TRBJ1-1): GAGVSQSPSNKVTEKGKDVELRCDPISGHTALYWYRQSLGQGLEFLIYFQGNSAPDKSGLPSDRFSAERTGGSVSTLTIQRTQQEDSAVYLCASSTQKGEAFFGQGTRLTVV.

This clone has only one observation. The chain uses TRBV18 and TRBJ2-1, with D maybe TRBD1 (6 bases). The CDR3 totals 14 residues. With 5 bases removed from V and 5 bases from J, the gap between germline ends came to 13 bases. Germline CDR1 KGHSH, CDR2 LQKENI. CDR3: CASSTRTADNEQFF. CDR3 in DNA: TGTGCCAGCTCAACCCGGACAGCGGACAATGAGCAGTTCTTC.

This chain joins TRBV19 and TRBJ2-1, with 12 bases fitting TRBD1. V was clipped by 3 bases and J by 8 bases; unmatched bases: 5. The length of the CDR3 is 15 residues. The germline V gene encodes CDR1 LNHDA and CDR2 SQIVND (reference sequence). CDR3 DNA sequence: TGTGCCAGTAGTATTCCGGGACAGGGGGCTGATGAGCAGTTCTTC. It is translated as CASSIPGQGADEQFF.

The chain is built from TRBV12-5 and TRBJ2-1, with 9 nucleotides matching TRBD1. Germline V gene sequence: CDR1 LGHNT, CDR2 FRNRAP. V lost 2 bases, J lost 5 bases, and 4 bases stayed unmatched. This CDR3 comprises 15 residues. CDR3 loop: CASGLLGTGHNEQFF. The CDR3 DNA is TGTGCTAGTGGTTTGCTTGGGACAGGGCACAATGAGCAGTTCTTC.

The chain employs TRBV29-1 and TRBJ2-5; tentatively, D is TRBD1 (6 bases). The V end lost 8 bases, the J end lost 5 bases, and 24 bases lay between the germline ends. The CDR3 has 15 amino acids. CDR1 and CDR2 from the germline V gene are SQVTM and ANQGSEA. This CDR3 is CSPRSVTPQGETQYF. DNA for the CDR3: TGCAGCCCACGTTCGGTCACACCTCAGGGGGAGACCCAGTACTTC.

This chain joins TRBV18 and TRBJ1-1, with a tentative D call TRBD1 (5 bases). Germline values: CDR1 KGHSH, CDR2 LQKENI. This CDR3 has 13 residues. The V end lost 3 bases, the J end lost 6 bases, and 11 bases lay between the germline ends. CDR3 in DNA: TGTGCCAGCTCACCGCAGGGTCGGGCTGAAGCTTTCTTT. Its translation: CASSPQGRAEAFF.

The V and J genes are TRBV19 and TRBJ2-7, with 8 bases matching TRBD1. J was trimmed by 1 base and V by 7 bases; bases with no gene match: 12. Germline V CDR1 and CDR2: LNHDA, SQIVND (reference sequence). CDR3 length equals 16 residues. The CDR3 region is CASTPTWDRTSYEQYF. The CDR3 DNA sequence: TGTGCCAGTACCCCGACGTGGGACAGGACTTCCTACGAGCAGTACTTC. The variable domain in full, with the rest retrieved from reference TRBV19 and TRBJ2-7, is DGGITQSPKYLFRKEGQNVTLSCEQNLNHDAMYWYRQDPGQGLRLIYYSQIVNDFQKGDIAEGYSVSREKKESFPLTVTSAQKNPTAFYLCASTPTWDRTSYEQYFGPGTRLTVT.

This chain links TRBV7-9 with TRBJ1-1, with D perhaps TRBD1 (5 bases). V was shortened by 5 bases and J by 10 bases, with 23 bases between the two germline ends. Germline CDR1 is SEHNR and CDR2 is FQNEAQ (reference sequence). This CDR3 is built from 15 residues. Here the CDR3 DNA reads TGTGCCAGCAGCCCGAGAGGCAGGGCTGGGTTGGGAGCTTTCTTT. The encoded protein is CASSPRGRAGLGAFF.

With respect to this clone: Within the sample, other DNA sequences also encode this same CDR3. The gene calls are TRBV11-2 and TRBJ1-3; no reliable D call. This CDR3 contains 15 residues. Germline loops: CDR1 SGHAT, CDR2 FQNNGV. V was pared by 1 base and J by 1 base, with 8 bases between. In DNA, the CDR3 is TGTGCCAGCAGCTTAGTTCGGGGTTCTGGAAACACCATATATTTT. It translates to CASSLVRGSGNTIYF.

This clone was counted a single time. V gene TRBV5-4 combines with J gene TRBJ2-7; TRBD2 agrees at 12 bases. The CDR3 is 17 residues long. The germline gives CDR1 SGHNT, CDR2 YYREEE (reference sequence). Trimming removed 3 bases from V and 5 bases from J; junction bases left unmatched: 12. This chain's CDR3 is CASSSAILAGGPNEQYF. The CDR3 bases are TGTGCCAGCAGCTCAGCCATTCTAGCGGGAGGGCCGAACGAGCAGTACTTC.

The chain combines TRBV28 with TRBJ1-2; 9 positions match TRBD1. The V segment lost 4 bases and the J segment 8 bases; nucleotides outside the gene matches: 11. This CDR3 spans 15 amino acids. The germline CDR1 and CDR2 sequences are MDHEN and SYDVKM. CDR3 loop: CASSSLGTGIAGYTF. The CDR3 nucleotides are TGTGCCAGCAGTTCCTTGGGGACAGGGATAGCGGGCTACACCTTC.

The genes are TRBV7-8 and TRBJ2-7; 9 bases are a match to TRBD2. V shed 4 bases and J 0 bases; nucleotides not matched to a gene: 7. CDR3 length equals 16 residues. In germline, CDR1 is SGHVS, CDR2 FQNEAQ. The DNA for the CDR3 is TGTGCCAGCAGCTCTCCTCCTAGCGGGGTCTCCTACGAGCAGTACTTC. It codes for CASSSPPSGVSYEQYF.

The rearrangement links TRBV7-8 to TRBJ2-1; D not certain. The CDR3 is 15 residues long. Germline V CDR1 and CDR2: SGHVS, FQNEAQ. Between the trimmed V and J ends, which lost 1 base and 0 bases, there was a span of 7 bases. The CDR3 DNA reads TGTGCCAGCAGCTTAGGCGCAGGCTCCTACAATGAGCAGTTCTTC. Encoded protein: CASSLGAGSYNEQFF.

V and J are TRBV27 and TRBJ1-5; D might be TRBD1 (5 bases). Germline V lookup: CDR1 MNHEY, CDR2 SMNVEV (reference sequence). V lost 6 bases to trimming and J lost 0 bases, with 15 bases between them. This CDR3 spans 16 amino acids. The CDR3 here is CASSSLRDYSNQPQHF. The CDR3 DNA reads TGTGCCAGCAGCTCCCTTCGGGACTATAGCAATCAGCCCCAGCATTTT.

This clone turned up a few times. V and J are TRBV11-2 and TRBJ2-3; 14 bases are a match to TRBD2. V lost 4 bases and J lost 4; bases outside the gene matches: 10. CDR3 length: 18 residues. Germline CDR1 SGHAT, CDR2 FQNNGV. CDR3 bases: TGTGCCAGCAGCTCTAGACTAGCGGGAGGGCCGAGGGCAGATACGCAGTATTTT. Protein sequence: CASSSRLAGGPRADTQYF.

The rearrangement uses TRBV7-9 and TRBJ1-1, with D hard to call. The V end was cut by 5 bases, the J end by 5 bases, with 12 bases between. The CDR3 runs 13 residues. Per germline, CDR1 SEHNR and CDR2 FQNEAQ (reference sequence). CDR3 sequence reads: CASSPDSRTEAFF. CDR3 nucleotides: TGTGCCAGCAGCCCCGATTCGAGGACTGAAGCTTTCTTT.

This clone was detected only a few times. The chain recombines TRBV30 with TRBJ1-6; tentative D call: TRBD1 (6 bases). Trimming pared 2 bases from V and 6 bases from J, leaving 11 bases between. Germline assignment: CDR1 GTSNPN and CDR2 SVGIG (reference sequence). This CDR3 comprises 14 residues. This CDR3 reads CAWSTDSLNSPLHF. The CDR3 DNA reads TGTGCCTGGAGTACGGACAGCCTTAATTCACCCCTCCACTTT.

The J gene is TRBJ2-1, the V gene TRBV14, with a weak D call TRBD1 (6 bases). Germline V gene sequence: CDR1 SGHDN, CDR2 FVKESK. The length of the CDR3 is 11 residues. Deletions cut 6 bases from V and 7 bases from J, with 7 bases between. The CDR3 DNA reads TGTGCCAGCAGTAGGGGGAATGAGCAGTTCTTC. The encoded protein is CASSRGNEQFF.

This clone has just a few counts. J is TRBJ2-1 and V is TRBV18, with 9 bases fitting TRBD2. The ends lost 11 bases at V and 3 bases at J; junction bases unmatched: 5. The CDR3 consists of 13 residues. Germline V gives CDR1 KGHSH, CDR2 LQKENI. The CDR3 nucleotides are TGTGCCTCGCGGGGGGGGGACTACAATGAGCAGTTCTTC. Translated: CASRGGDYNEQFF.

V is TRBV10-2 and J is TRBJ2-7; no reliable D call. The CDR3 consists of 12 residues. Germline CDR1 and CDR2: WSHSY and SAAADI. Trimming removed 3 bases from V and 6 bases from J, with 9 bases in between. The CDR3 nucleotides are TGCGCCAGCAGTGATTCGGGTACCGAGCAGTACTTC. Translation gives CASSDSGTEQYF.